The sequence of this T cell receptor beta chain was determined in a study of technical replicates of blood from a handful of donors (dated by TCRdb to 2017 to 2019). Library preparation employed the immunoSEQ multiplex PCR assay. The table was pulled from immuneACCESS by TCRdb, which kept in-frame rearrangements only. Such tables lose some clones; where checked, under half of the loss comes from unresolved V genes, and the rest has no known cause. Across this sample there are 65,000 to 95,000 clones, with about 93% seen only once. Approximately 0.39% of the sample is in the top ten clones. Remarks on this clone: Its antigen has not been determined. No much larger clone is present one base from it, and per-base qualities are unavailable.

The germline V gene supplies CDR1 LGHNA and CDR2 YNFKEQ. From cysteine to phenylalanine, the CDR3 is 16 amino acids long. The only DNA kept is the CDR3, 48 bases in frame from the first base. V is pruned by 0 bases and J by 7 bases, leaving 7 bases of the junction without a gene match. What was sequenced was T cells isolated from PBMCs. This clonotype originated in a human donor in good health. Recombination connected TRBV4-2 to TRBJ1-4; the central 8 bases match TRBD1. The CDR3 amino acid sequence is: CASSQDATGGGEKLFF. The DNA is TGTGCCAGCAGCCAAGATGCAACAGGGGGTGGTGAAAAACTGTTTTTT.